This TCR beta chain was documented in a study of glioma-infiltrating T cells after dendritic cell vaccination. Looking at the study overall: Dendritic cell vaccination trial patients had either newly diagnosed or recurrent glioblastoma. Points from the study as a whole: Few patients contributed both blood and tumor specimens.

Time point described: after dendritic cell vaccination, including at tumor progression/relapse. Isocitrate dehydrogenase mutation was absent in all glioblastoma patients. Amplification used 60 V beta primers and 13 J beta primers. Method: immunoSEQ multiplex PCR; TCRdb's copy keeps in-frame clones and lacks some. The sample lists 90,000 to 110,000 clones; nearly 90% were seen once. Worth noting for this clone: Its antigen is not known.

This sample comprised blood, obtained after dendritic cell vaccination. This TCR derives from a human donor with glioblastoma.

The CDR3 DNA sequence: TGCGCCAGCAGCTTGAACAGGGGAGACGAGCAGTACTTC. This codes for CASSLNRGDEQYF. The chain carries TRBV5-1 and TRBJ2-7, with 7 nucleotides matching TRBD1. V shed 1 base and J 5 bases; nucleotides not matched to a gene: 3. The CDR3 is 13 residues long. CDR1 is SGHRS and CDR2 is YFSETQ in the germline V gene.